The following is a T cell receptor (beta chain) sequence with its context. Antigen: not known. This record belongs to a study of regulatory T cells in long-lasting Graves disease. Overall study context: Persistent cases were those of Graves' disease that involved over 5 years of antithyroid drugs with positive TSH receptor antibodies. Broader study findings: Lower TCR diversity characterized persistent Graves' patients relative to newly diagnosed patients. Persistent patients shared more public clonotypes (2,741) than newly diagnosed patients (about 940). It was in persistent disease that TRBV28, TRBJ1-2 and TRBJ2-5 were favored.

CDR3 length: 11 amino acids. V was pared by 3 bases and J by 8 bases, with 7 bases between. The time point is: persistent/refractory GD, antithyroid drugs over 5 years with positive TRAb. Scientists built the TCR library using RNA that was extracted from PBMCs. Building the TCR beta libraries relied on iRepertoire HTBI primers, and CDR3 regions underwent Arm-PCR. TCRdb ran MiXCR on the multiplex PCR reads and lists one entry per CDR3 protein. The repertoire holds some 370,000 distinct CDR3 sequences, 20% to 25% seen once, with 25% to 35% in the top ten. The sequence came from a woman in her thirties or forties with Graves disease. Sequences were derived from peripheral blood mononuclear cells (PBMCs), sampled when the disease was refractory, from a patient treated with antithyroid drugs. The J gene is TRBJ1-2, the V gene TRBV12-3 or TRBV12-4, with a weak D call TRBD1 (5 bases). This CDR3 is CASSLQGGYTF. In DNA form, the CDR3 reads TGTGCCAGCAGTTTGCAGGGCGGCTACACCTTC.